One and the same sample provided the 29 T cell receptor beta chains below, sequenced in a study of Ad26.COV2.S vaccination and SARS-CoV-2 variants. Documented treatment: some 20 received Ad26.COV2.S at low or high dose, single or two shots; 5 received placebo; per-sample allocation not given. Each sample was drawn 63 days after the first injection (of vaccine or placebo). Some clones are missing from TCRdb's copy, which holds only in-frame ones; the method was immunoSEQ multiplex PCR. The sample holds a few hundred thousand clones, approximately 90% seen once. The input for sequencing was peripheral blood, taken in a trial of Ad26.COV2.S vaccine versus placebo. Receptors were obtained from a person aged 18-65 years who received the Ad26.COV2.S COVID-19 vaccine or a placebo.

This chain connects TRBV5-1 to TRBJ1-3, with D unclear. The V and J ends lost 1 base and 4 bases respectively, with 18 bases between them. Germline V gives CDR1 SGHRS, CDR2 YFSETQ. The CDR3 loop spans 17 amino acids. CDR3 nucleotide sequence: TGCGCCAGCAGCTTGAATTCCGGGAAGATGGGAGGAAACACCATATATTTT. Encoded protein: CASSLNSGKMGGNTIYF.

The chain links TRBV7-3 to TRBJ2-1, with D unresolved. Germline CDR1 reads SGHTA; CDR2 reads FQGTGA. The CDR3 covers 13 residues. V was clipped by 2 bases and J by 4 bases, with 6 bases between them. CDR3 DNA sequence: TGTGCCAGCAGCTTATCCTGGTACAATGAGCAGTTCTTC. The encoded protein is CASSLSWYNEQFF.

This clone was detected only a few times. This sequence joins TRBV30 and TRBJ1-4; no reliable D call. The V gene's germline CDR1 is GTSNPN and CDR2 SVGIG (reference sequence). V was trimmed by 2 bases and J by 0 bases, leaving 1 base between them. The CDR3 runs to 12 residues. CDR3 sequence reads: CAWSSTNEKLFF. The CDR3 nucleotides are TGTGCCTGGAGTTCAACTAATGAAAAACTGTTTTTT.

This chain connects TRBV19 to TRBJ2-3, with 7 bases matching TRBD1. The V segment lost 5 bases and the J segment 2 bases; nucleotides outside the gene matches: 10. This CDR3 is 16 amino acids long. The germline V gene has CDR1 LNHDA and CDR2 SQIVND (reference sequence). The CDR3 is CASSPGTAFSTDTQYF. The CDR3, as DNA: TGTGCCAGTAGTCCCGGGACAGCCTTTTCCACAGATACGCAGTATTTT. The full variable domain, in which reference TRBV19 and TRBJ2-3 provide the parts outside the CDR3, is DGGITQSPKYLFRKEGQNVTLSCEQNLNHDAMYWYRQDPGQGLRLIYYSQIVNDFQKGDIAEGYSVSREKKESFPLTVTSAQKNPTAFYLCASSPGTAFSTDTQYFGPGTRLTVL.

The rearrangement links TRBV30 to TRBJ2-2, with TRBD1 identical over 12 bases. Germline values: CDR1 GTSNPN, CDR2 SVGIG (reference sequence). This CDR3 has 15 residues. With V trimmed by 3 bases and J by 6 bases, 5 bases remained unmatched. The CDR3: CAWRSGTGGPGELFF. The CDR3 DNA follows: TGTGCCTGGAGAAGCGGGACAGGGGGCCCCGGGGAGCTGTTTTTT.

The gene calls are TRBV4-3 and TRBJ2-7; 8 nucleotides agree with TRBD1. CDR1 and CDR2 from the germline V gene are LGHNA and YSLEER. The CDR3 runs to 14 residues. Trimming took 1 base from V and 5 from J; bases not matched to a gene: 4. CDR3 coding DNA: TGCGCCAGCAGCCAAGTGGACAGGGTCCACGAGCAGTACTTC. It translates to CASSQVDRVHEQYF.

The chain employs TRBV6-5 and TRBJ2-3; 11 bases fit TRBD2. V trimming: 0 bases; J trimming: 13 bases; junction bases outside the gene matches: 12. Germline V gives CDR1 MNHEY, CDR2 SVGAGI. CDR3 length: 16 residues. The CDR3 region has the DNA TGTGCCAGCAGTTACTCCCTATTACTAGCGGGGGAACGAGAGTATTTT. It encodes CASSYSLLLAGEREYF.

The chain employs TRBV9 and TRBJ1-4; D is ambiguous. Germline CDR1 reads SGDLS; CDR2 reads YYNGEE. The V gene lost 2 bases and the J gene lost 0 bases, with 5 bases spanning the gap. The CDR3 is 14 residues long. The CDR3 spells CASSVGSTNEKLFF. DNA of the CDR3: TGTGCCAGCAGCGTGGGCTCAACTAATGAAAAACTGTTTTTT.

This clone has just one count. The V call is TRBV7-8, the J call TRBJ1-1; 8 nucleotides match TRBD1. In germline, CDR1 is SGHVS, CDR2 FQNEAQ. V gave up 5 bases and J gave up 1 base; unmatched junction bases: 6. The CDR3 has 15 amino acids. The CDR3 sequence is CASSPRQGSNTEAFF. CDR3 nucleotides: TGTGCCAGCAGCCCAAGACAGGGGTCGAACACTGAAGCTTTCTTT.

V is TRBV5-4 and J is TRBJ2-7; 7 nucleotides match TRBD1. The CDR3 length is 16 residues. V dropped 5 bases and J dropped 6; count of bases not matched to a gene: 17. Germline loops: CDR1 SGHNT, CDR2 YYREEE (reference sequence). For the CDR3, the DNA is TGTGCCAGCAGTCTTACTCCGGGACAGACCCATCGCGAGCAGTACTTC. Translating it yields CASSLTPGQTHREQYF.

This clone was seen a single time. The V call is TRBV27, the J call TRBJ2-7, with TRBD1 as a possible D gene (7 bases). Germline CDR1 reads MNHEY; CDR2 reads SMNVEV (reference sequence). This CDR3 comprises 15 residues. V lost 3 bases, J lost 0 bases, and 12 bases lay in between. The DNA for the CDR3 is TGTGCCAGCAGTTTGGAGGGGGCTAACTCCTACGAGCAGTACTTC. Translating gives CASSLEGANSYEQYF.

This clone was seen a single time. The chain links TRBV11-2 to TRBJ2-5, with D perhaps assigned TRBD1 or TRBD2 (5 bases each). CDR1 SGHAT and CDR2 FQNNGV come from the germline V gene. V dropped 5 bases and J dropped 0 bases, with 7 bases sitting between them. The CDR3 totals 13 residues. CDR3 coding DNA: TGTGCCAGCAGCCCGGGACACCAAGAGACCCAGTACTTC. Protein: CASSPGHQETQYF.

The chain links TRBV15 to TRBJ2-1; no clear D gene. Germline V CDR1 and CDR2: LNHNV, YYDKDF (reference sequence). The germline V and J ends were trimmed by 1 base and 0 bases, with 13 bases remaining between them. The CDR3 runs to 17 residues. CDR3 sequence (DNA): TGTGCCACCAGCAGAGGAGGACCGCTGAGCTCCTACAATGAGCAGTTCTTC. Translation: CATSRGGPLSSYNEQFF.

The V gene is TRBV28, the J gene TRBJ1-5; D ambiguous. Germline loops: CDR1 MDHEN, CDR2 SYDVKM. There are 12 residues in the CDR3. Trimming removed 3 bases from V and 7 bases from J, with 7 bases in between. DNA of the CDR3: TGTGCCAGCAGTTTTTACGGACAGCCCCAGCATTTT. This sequence encodes CASSFYGQPQHF.

The J gene is TRBJ2-7, the V gene TRBV5-1; TRBD1 agrees at 9 bases. The CDR3 consists of 15 residues. Losses at the gene ends were 3 bases for V and 2 bases for J; bases not matched to a gene: 6. Germline V gene sequence: CDR1 SGHRS, CDR2 YFSETQ. The CDR3: CASSYGTGSPYEQYF. Here the CDR3 DNA reads TGCGCCAGCAGCTACGGGACAGGGAGCCCCTACGAGCAGTACTTC.

The count of this clone is one. The chain recombines TRBV14 with TRBJ2-2; 7 bases are a match to TRBD2. The CDR3 sequence is 12 residues long. V was clipped by 8 bases and J by 4 bases; unmatched bases: 1. Germline lookup yields CDR1 SGHDN and CDR2 FVKESK. CDR3 coding DNA: TGTGCCAGCGGGGGGGGCACCGGGGAGCTGTTTTTT. Encoded protein: CASGGGTGELFF.

This chain links TRBV7-2 with TRBJ2-7; TRBD1 agrees at 7 bases. The CDR3 has 15 residues. CDR1 is SGHTA, CDR2 FQGNSA, per germline. V trimming: 5 bases; J trimming: 4 bases; junction bases outside the gene matches: 11. The CDR3 DNA follows: TGTGCCAGCAGCAGGCCCGGGACAGACGAATACGAGCAGTACTTC. Translation gives CASSRPGTDEYEQYF. The whole variable domain, remainder taken from reference TRBV7-2 and TRBJ2-7, is GAGVSQSPSNKVTEKGKDVELRCDPISGHTALYWYRQSLGQGLEFLIYFQGNSAPDKSGLPSDRFSAERTGGSVSTLTIQRTQQEDSAVYLCASSRPGTDEYEQYFGPGTRLTVT.

This sequence joins TRBV6-6 and TRBJ2-2, with a tentative D call TRBD2 (6 bases). Germline V gives CDR1 MNHNY, CDR2 SVGAGI (reference sequence). Trimming stripped 6 bases from V and 6 bases from J, with 14 bases between. The CDR3 length is 14 residues. The CDR3 region has the DNA TGTGCCAGCAGCTTTACGTGGGGGGCCGGGGAGCTGTTTTTT. Translating it yields CASSFTWGAGELFF.

CDR3 sequence (DNA): TGCGCCAGCAGCCCCGCCGCGGTTAGCGGGGGACTTGGCCGGGAGCTGTTTTTT. Translated: CASSPAAVSGGLGRELFF. The V call is TRBV4-3, the J call TRBJ2-2; 9 bases fit TRBD2. The V gene's germline CDR1 is LGHNA and CDR2 YSLEER. The CDR3 loop spans 18 amino acids. Trimming at V came to 4 bases and at J to 9 bases, leaving 18 bases not matched to a gene.

The CDR3 nucleotides read TGCGCCAGCAGCCAAGCGCCTAGCGGGGGGTCCAGCACAGATACGCAGTATTTT. It yields the protein CASSQAPSGGSSTDTQYF. The chain combines TRBV4-1 with TRBJ2-3; 11 nucleotides align to TRBD2. V lost 1 base, J lost 0 bases, and 6 bases stayed unmatched. The germline V gene encodes CDR1 MGHRA and CDR2 YSYEKL. The CDR3 runs 18 residues.

This clone was counted between two and nine times. The CDR3 bases are TGCGCCAGCAGTGTCAACAGGGCCACTGAAGCTTTCTTT. Translating gives CASSVNRATEAFF. The rearrangement uses TRBV10-1 and TRBJ1-1, with TRBD1 as a possible D gene (6 bases). The CDR3 loop spans 13 amino acids. Germline-derived CDR1 and CDR2 are WNHNN and SYGVQD (reference sequence). V shed 4 bases and J shed 4 bases, with 10 bases lying between them.

This clone was picked up a small number of times. This rearrangement joins TRBV29-1 to TRBJ1-1, with D possibly TRBD1 on 5 matching bases. Between the trimmed V and J ends, which lost 6 bases and 1 base, there was a span of 15 bases. Per the germline V gene, CDR1 is SQVTM and CDR2 is ANQGSEA. The CDR3 loop spans 14 amino acids. The CDR3 bases are TGCAGCGTCGAGGCGGGGACTGCGAACACTGAAGCTTTCTTT. This sequence encodes CSVEAGTANTEAFF.

This clone was seen ten or more times. The genes are TRBV2 and TRBJ1-5; the match to TRBD1 covers 7 bases. The CDR3 sequence is 13 residues long. In germline, CDR1 is SNHLY, CDR2 FYNNEI. V lost 5 bases and J lost 7; bases outside the gene matches: 5. The DNA for the CDR3 is TGTGCCAGCAGTCCAGGGGGGGGCCAGCCCCAGCATTTT. Translation gives CASSPGGGQPQHF.

The rearrangement links TRBV7-3 to TRBJ1-5, with a weak D call TRBD1 (5 bases). The CDR3 sequence is 15 residues long. The germline V gene has CDR1 SGHTA and CDR2 FQGTGA. V lost 5 bases, J lost 3 bases, and 14 bases lay in between. CDR3 residues: CASSERPGTNQPQHF. CDR3 nucleotides: TGTGCCAGCAGCGAGAGGCCCGGGACCAATCAGCCCCAGCATTTT.

The rearrangement joins TRBV19 to TRBJ1-1; no clear D. The V end lost 7 bases, the J end lost 0 bases, and 9 bases lay between the germline ends. Germline assignment: CDR1 LNHDA and CDR2 SQIVND (reference sequence). The CDR3 consists of 13 residues. The CDR3 loop reads CASTSGMNTEAFF. For the CDR3, the DNA is TGTGCCAGTACATCGGGTATGAACACTGAAGCTTTCTTT.

The gene calls are TRBV24-1 and TRBJ2-1, with a tentative D call TRBD2 (5 bases). CDR1 and CDR2 (germline): KGHDR, SFDVKD. V lost 9 bases and J lost 2, with 22 bases in between. The CDR3 has 17 residues. CDR3: CATGGREDGRTYNEQFF. CDR3 nucleotide sequence: TGTGCCACCGGAGGTAGAGAGGACGGCCGGACCTACAATGAGCAGTTCTTC.

The genes are TRBV7-6 and TRBJ2-1; a weak D match, TRBD1 (6 bases). Germline assignment: CDR1 SGHVS and CDR2 FNYEAQ. This CDR3 is built from 16 residues. V lost 2 bases to trimming and J lost 0 bases, with 11 bases between them. Written as DNA, the CDR3 is TGTGCCAGCAGCTTAAGAGGGGGAAGCTCCTACAATGAGCAGTTCTTC. It translates to CASSLRGGSSYNEQFF.

This clone appeared once. The chain employs TRBV12-3 or TRBV12-4 and TRBJ1-2, with TRBD1 matching 7 bases. V shed 7 bases, J shed 4 bases, and the junction held 6 bases outside the gene matches. The CDR3 spans 13 residues. The CDR3: CASTPDRVYGYTF. The CDR3 bases are TGTGCCAGCACCCCAGACAGGGTCTATGGCTACACCTTC.

V is TRBV6-5 and J is TRBJ1-2, with 7 nucleotides matching TRBD1. Per the germline V gene, CDR1 is MNHEY and CDR2 is SVGAGI. Trimming cost V 6 bases and J 8 bases; bases outside gene matches: 9. The CDR3 spans 13 residues. CDR3 sequence: CASRRQGSGGYTF. The CDR3 DNA reads as TGTGCCAGCAGGCGACAGGGATCGGGGGGCTACACCTTC.